This TCR beta chain was sequenced in a study of CD8+CD57+ T cells in acquired aplastic anemia. Study information: DNA per sorted CD4+ or CD8+ sample ranged roughly 0.17 to 27.4 ug, averaging roughly 3.2 ug.

Genomic DNA, the template, was used for profiling of the TCR beta VDJ and CDR3. Using its own MiXCR run on the reads, TCRdb lists one record per CDR3 protein. The table shows a few hundred thousand distinct CDR3 sequences, with around 49% occurring only once. Patients included in sequencing had previously demonstrated CD8+CD57+ cell expansion by flow cytometry. All participating patients were living with severe acquired aplastic anemia. Trimming removed 6 bases from V and 0 bases from J; junction bases left unmatched: 2. This CDR3 contains 13 residues. Germline values: CDR1 SGHRS, CDR2 YFSETQ. Source material: sorted CD4+, CD8+, or CD8+CD57+ T cells (not recorded which) from PBMCs. V and J are TRBV5-1 and TRBJ2-7; TRBD1 matches at 8 bases. The clonotype comes from a human donor with aplastic anemia. The CDR3 DNA sequence: TGCGCCAGCACCGGACAGGGCTCCTACGAGCAGTACTTC. It specifies CASTGQGSYEQYF.